The 8 T cell receptor beta chains below come from one sample, sequenced in a study of blood T cell repertoires in COVID-19. Assay used: immunoSEQ multiplex PCR; TCRdb lists only in-frame clones, some missing. The sample has under 350,000 clones, around nine tenths seen once. The specimen was peripheral blood. The source is a man between 65 and 85 years old with acute or convalescent COVID-19.

This chain connects TRBV10-1 to TRBJ2-1; TRBD2 agrees at 10 bases. The CDR3 is made up of 14 amino acids. Germline V lookup: CDR1 WNHNN, CDR2 SYGVQD (reference sequence). V shed 5 bases, J shed 9 bases, and the junction held 7 bases outside the gene matches. CDR3 sequence: CASSTSGNLREQFF. The CDR3 nucleotides are TGCGCCAGCAGTACTAGCGGGAATCTTCGTGAGCAGTTCTTC.

The chain joins TRBV3-1 (or the pseudogene TRBV3-2) to TRBJ2-7, with a weak D call TRBD1 (5 bases). The CDR3 is 17 residues long. Germline CDR1 LGHDT, CDR2 YNNKEL (reference sequence). V dropped 1 base and J dropped 0 bases, with 16 bases sitting between them. Written as DNA, the CDR3 is TGTGCCAGCAGCCAAGTAAAAAGGGGTCTCAGCTCCTACGAGCAGTACTTC. This gives the protein CASSQVKRGLSSYEQYF.

The chain employs TRBV18 and TRBJ2-2, with 8 positions matching TRBD1. J lost 8 bases, V lost 3 bases, and 5 bases had no gene match. The CDR3 sequence is 14 residues long. CDR1 and CDR2 from the germline V gene are KGHSH and LQKENI. CDR3 in amino acids: CASSPQGAVGELFF. Here the CDR3 DNA reads TGTGCCAGCTCACCCCAGGGGGCCGTAGGGGAGCTGTTTTTT.

This chain joins TRBV5-1 and TRBJ1-2; 9 bases align to TRBD1. J lost 6 bases, V lost 2 bases, and 2 bases had no gene match. CDR3 length: 13 residues. Germline values: CDR1 SGHRS, CDR2 YFSETQ. CDR3 bases: TGCGCCAGCAGCTTACAGGGGGCTGATGGCTACACCTTC. This sequence encodes CASSLQGADGYTF.

On this clone itself: Other DNA sequences in the sample encode the same CDR3. V gene TRBV29-1 combines with J gene TRBJ1-3, with D uncertain. Trimming pared 4 bases from V and 1 base from J, leaving 5 bases between. The CDR3 spans 12 residues. CDR1 and CDR2 (germline): SQVTM, ANQGSEA. Here the CDR3 DNA reads TGCAGCGTTGTGAGTTCTGGAAACACCATATATTTT. It codes for CSVVSSGNTIYF.

The V call is TRBV5-4, the J call TRBJ2-3; 8 bases are shared with TRBD2. In germline, CDR1 is SGHNT, CDR2 YYREEE (reference sequence). This CDR3 has 15 residues. V gave up 2 bases and J gave up 1 base; unmatched junction bases: 3. The DNA of the CDR3 is TGTGCCAGCAGCTTTGTCGGGAGGGGCACAGATACGCAGTATTTT. It yields the protein CASSFVGRGTDTQYF.

The gene calls are TRBV6-6 and TRBJ2-3, with 9 bases fitting TRBD2. The length of the CDR3 is 15 residues. The germline gives CDR1 MNHNY, CDR2 SVGAGI (reference sequence). V shed 2 bases, J shed 1 base, and the junction held 1 base outside the gene matches. The CDR3 loop reads CASSYQREGTDTQYF. In nucleotides, the CDR3 is TGTGCCAGCAGTTACCAGCGGGAGGGCACAGATACGCAGTATTTT.

The rearrangement joins TRBV15 to TRBJ2-7; the match to TRBD2 covers 7 bases. V lost 6 bases to trimming and J lost 6 bases; unmatched junction nucleotides: 8. The CDR3 is 13 amino acids. Germline V gene sequence: CDR1 LNHNV, CDR2 YYDKDF (reference sequence). The DNA for the CDR3 is TGTGCCACCAGTAAAGCGGGGCCAACCGAGCAGTACTTC. Its protein product is CATSKAGPTEQYF. The full variable domain, completed using reference TRBV15 and TRBJ2-7, is DAMVIQNPRYQVTQFGKPVTLSCSQTLNHNVMYWYQQKSSQAPKLLFHYYDKDFNNEADTPDNFQSRRPNTSFCFLDIRSPGLGDTAMYLCATSKAGPTEQYFGPGTRLTVT.